What follows are 28 T cell receptor beta chains derived from one specimen sequenced in a study of identifying expanded T cells in peripheral blood. Sequencing was performed with immunoSEQ multiplex PCR; in TCRdb, only in-frame clones are kept and a portion is missing. The table lists tens of thousands of clones, 75% to 90% of them singletons. Material for sequencing was blood. Receptors originate from a person aged 18 to 75 in good health.

This chain uses TRBV5-4 with TRBJ2-7; D ambiguous. The CDR3 runs 15 residues. The V end was cut by 3 bases, the J end by 0 bases, with 13 bases between. From germline, CDR1 is SGHNT and CDR2 YYREEE (reference sequence). The DNA of the CDR3 is TGTGCCAGCAGCTCACGGACGGATAGCTCCTACGAGCAGTACTTC. This gives the protein CASSSRTDSSYEQYF.

This chain uses TRBV6-5 with TRBJ1-1, with TRBD1 identical over 7 bases. Trimming at V came to 4 bases and at J to 8 bases, leaving 10 bases not matched to a gene. The CDR3 has 14 residues. Germline values: CDR1 MNHEY, CDR2 SVGAGI. The CDR3 DNA sequence: TGTGCCAGCAGTTCCCTGACAGGGAAGGCGGAAGCTTTCTTT. This translates into CASSSLTGKAEAFF.

The V and J genes are TRBV4-2 and TRBJ1-3; no reliable D call. Germline CDR1 is LGHNA and CDR2 is YNFKEQ. Trimming removed 0 bases at V and 4 bases at J, with 13 bases between. The CDR3 consists of 16 residues. CDR3: CASSQDRGVYGNTIYF. CDR3 bases: TGTGCCAGCAGCCAAGATCGCGGGGTGTACGGAAACACCATATATTTT.

The chain combines TRBV4-2 with TRBJ2-2; TRBD2 matches at 9 bases. Germline-derived CDR1 and CDR2 are LGHNA and YNFKEQ. This CDR3 comprises 17 residues. The J segment lost 5 bases and the V segment lost 2 bases, leaving 9 bases of the junction unmatched. The CDR3 protein is CASSQPIAGESTGELFF. Here the CDR3 DNA reads TGTGCCAGCAGCCAACCCATAGCGGGAGAATCAACCGGGGAGCTGTTTTTT.

The rearrangement uses TRBV7-8 and TRBJ2-7, with D perhaps matching TRBD1 (5 bases). CDR1 SGHVS and CDR2 FQNEAQ come from the germline V gene. V lost 1 base to trimming and J lost 1 base, with 11 bases between them. The length of the CDR3 is 15 residues. In DNA, the CDR3 is TGTGCCAGCAGCTTAGAAAGGGGCCTTTCCTACGAGCAGTACTTC. Amino acid sequence: CASSLERGLSYEQYF.

This chain links TRBV7-8 with TRBJ1-2; 9 bases agree with TRBD1. Germline V gene data show CDR1 as SGHVS and CDR2 as FQNEAQ. V lost 4 bases to trimming and J lost 5 bases; unmatched junction nucleotides: 11. This CDR3 spans 16 amino acids. The CDR3 DNA sequence: TGTGCCAGCAGCTCGGGACAGGGTAGAGGAGAGTATGGCTACACCTTC. It is translated as CASSSGQGRGEYGYTF. Drawing the rest from reference TRBV7-8 and TRBJ1-2, the complete variable domain is GAGVSQSPRYKVAKRGQDVALRCDPISGHVSLFWYQQALGQGPEFLTYFQNEAQLDKSGLPSDRFFAERPEGSVSTLKIQRTQQEDSAVYLCASSSGQGRGEYGYTFGSGTRLTVV.

This chain connects TRBV4-3 to TRBJ2-7; tentatively, D is TRBD1 (5 bases). Deletions cut 0 bases from V and 7 bases from J, with 10 bases between. CDR1 and CDR2 from the germline V gene are LGHNA and YSLEER. CDR3 length: 13 residues. Written as DNA, the CDR3 is TGCGCCAGCAGCCAAGACTGGGGCAGAGAGCAGTACTTC. This sequence encodes CASSQDWGREQYF.

This clone was observed a few times. The gene calls are TRBV10-3 and TRBJ1-1; a weak D match, TRBD1 (5 bases). Trimming removed 4 bases at V and 7 bases at J, with 7 bases between. The germline V gene has CDR1 ENHRY and CDR2 SYGVKD. The CDR3 covers 11 residues. The CDR3: CAISGDGEAFF. The DNA for the CDR3 is TGTGCCATCAGTGGGGACGGTGAAGCTTTCTTT.

The rearrangement joins TRBV5-4 to TRBJ2-7; D gene unclear. The CDR3 length is 16 residues. Trimming pared 2 bases from V and 2 bases from J, leaving 17 bases between. Germline loops: CDR1 SGHNT, CDR2 YYREEE (reference sequence). The CDR3 DNA is TGTGCCAGCAGCTTCCTTCTGCTCGGGCGGACCTACGAGCAGTACTTC. Translated, it gives CASSFLLLGRTYEQYF.

As DNA, the CDR3 is TGTGCCAGCAGCTTGCGTCTAGCGGTCGGGGATACGCAGTATTTT. As protein: CASSLRLAVGDTQYF. This rearrangement joins TRBV5-4 to TRBJ2-3; 7 bases are a match to TRBD2. CDR3 size: 15 residues. Germline CDR1 is SGHNT and CDR2 is YYREEE (reference sequence). The V gene end was trimmed by 1 base and the J gene end by 6 bases; junction bases not matched to a gene: 8.

V is TRBV7-8 and J is TRBJ2-7; possible D gene TRBD2, 5 bases. There are 14 residues in the CDR3. From germline, CDR1 is SGHVS and CDR2 FQNEAQ. Trimming shortened V by 2 bases and J by 3 bases, and 11 bases separated the two germline ends. The CDR3 DNA follows: TGTGCCAGCAGCTTACCAGTTACTAGCTACGAGCAGTACTTC. It specifies CASSLPVTSYEQYF.

The sample holds one count of this clone. The chain joins TRBV5-8 to TRBJ1-4; 7 positions agree with TRBD1. The CDR3 totals 14 residues. V shed 4 bases, J shed 4 bases, and the junction held 4 bases outside the gene matches. Germline assignment: CDR1 SGHTS and CDR2 YDEGEE. The CDR3 is CASSRDRNNEKLFF. The CDR3 nucleotides read TGTGCCAGCAGCCGGGACAGAAATAATGAAAAACTGTTTTTT.

The chain carries TRBV5-6 and TRBJ1-2, with 8 bases fitting TRBD1. This CDR3 has 16 amino acids. V was clipped by 3 bases and J by 4 bases; unmatched bases: 11. Germline assignment: CDR1 SGHDT and CDR2 YYEEEE. CDR3 residues: CASSYYSGTGLYGYTF. CDR3 in DNA: TGTGCCAGCAGCTACTACTCCGGGACAGGTCTCTATGGCTACACCTTC.

The rearrangement links TRBV12-5 to TRBJ1-5; 7 bases agree with TRBD1. This CDR3 has 18 residues. After removal of 4 bases from V and 0 bases from J, the junction contained 12 bases not matched to a gene. Germline CDR1 is LGHNT and CDR2 is FRNRAP. Here the CDR3 reads CASGSSKPGTASNQPQHF. Written as DNA, the CDR3 is TGTGCTAGTGGTTCCTCCAAACCCGGGACAGCTAGCAATCAGCCCCAGCATTTT. The entire variable domain, with the rest obtained from reference TRBV12-5 and TRBJ1-5, is as follows: DARVTQTPRHKVTEMGQEVTMRCQPILGHNTVFWYRQTMMQGLELLAYFRNRAPLDDSGMPKDRFSAEMPDATLATLKIQPSEPRDSAVYFCASGSSKPGTASNQPQHFGDGTRLSIL.

This rearrangement joins TRBV5-4 to TRBJ2-6, with D maybe TRBD1 (5 bases). The CDR3 extends over 15 amino acids. Germline V lookup: CDR1 SGHNT, CDR2 YYREEE (reference sequence). The V gene lost 2 bases and the J gene lost 1 base, with 7 bases spanning the gap. In DNA form, the CDR3 reads TGTGCCAGCAGCTTAGACAGATCTGGGGCCAACGTCCTGACTTTC. Its protein product is CASSLDRSGANVLTF.

This chain uses TRBV6-1 with TRBJ1-2; D remains unclear. This CDR3 is 12 amino acids long. Trimming pared 1 base from V and 4 bases from J, leaving 4 bases between. Looked up from germline, CDR1 is MNHNS and CDR2 is SASEGT. In DNA form, the CDR3 reads TGTGCCAGCAGTGAAGGTTCCTATGGCTACACCTTC. This translates into CASSEGSYGYTF.

The CDR3 bases are TGCAGCGTCAGGGGGTCTACTAATGAAAAACTGTTTTTT. Translated: CSVRGSTNEKLFF. This chain connects TRBV29-1 to TRBJ1-4; 7 bases are shared with TRBD1. This CDR3 region has 13 residues. CDR1 and CDR2 (germline): SQVTM, ANQGSEA. The V segment lost 6 bases and the J segment 2 bases; nucleotides outside the gene matches: 3.

The chain employs TRBV11-3 and TRBJ1-2; unclear D gene. The V gene lost 0 bases and the J gene lost 5 bases, with 4 bases spanning the gap. Germline assignment: CDR1 SGHNT and CDR2 YENEEA. The CDR3 sequence is 12 residues long. The CDR3 DNA is TGTGCCAGCAGCTTAGATGGGTATGGCTACACCTTC. It yields the protein CASSLDGYGYTF.

The chain employs TRBV2 and TRBJ1-2, with 7 positions matching TRBD1. The CDR3 is 13 residues long. The V and J ends lost 5 bases and 4 bases, in that order; junction bases with no gene match: 4. CDR1 is SNHLY and CDR2 is FYNNEI in the germline V gene. CDR3 protein: CASSLTGAYGYTF. As DNA, the CDR3 is TGTGCCAGCAGTTTAACAGGGGCCTATGGCTACACCTTC.

This chain links TRBV5-6 with TRBJ1-5; maybe TRBD1 (5 bases). V lost 4 bases and J lost 4, with 6 bases in between. The germline V gene encodes CDR1 SGHDT and CDR2 YYEEEE. The CDR3 spans 12 residues. DNA of the CDR3: TGTGCCAGCAGCAACAGGAATCAGCCCCAGCATTTT. Translated: CASSNRNQPQHF.

This chain links TRBV19 with TRBJ1-1; D not certain. The CDR3 loop spans 14 amino acids. Germline values: CDR1 LNHDA, CDR2 SQIVND (reference sequence). V was shortened by 1 base and J by 6 bases, with 12 bases between the two germline ends. The CDR3 sequence: CASSIGGSGPEAFF. Written as DNA, the CDR3 is TGTGCCAGTAGTATAGGAGGGTCGGGCCCTGAAGCTTTCTTT.

The chain combines TRBV6-5 with TRBJ1-5; the match to TRBD1 covers 7 bases. The CDR3 extends over 15 amino acids. CDR1 and CDR2 (germline): MNHEY, SVGAGI. After removal of 4 bases from V and 5 bases from J, the junction contained 8 bases not matched to a gene. CDR3 in amino acids: CASSSSATGDQPQHF. CDR3 nucleotides: TGTGCCAGCAGTTCTTCCGCTACAGGGGATCAGCCCCAGCATTTT.

The chain recombines TRBV2 with TRBJ2-5, with D tentatively TRBD1 (6 bases). Deletions cut 3 bases from V and 6 bases from J, with 26 bases between. The CDR3 length is 18 residues. Per the germline V gene, CDR1 is SNHLY and CDR2 is FYNNEI. The CDR3 bases are TGTGCCAGCAGTGACGGGTGGACAGACCGGGCGGGCAATAAGACCCAGTACTTC. Translated: CASSDGWTDRAGNKTQYF.

V and J are TRBV11-2 and TRBJ1-5, with D perhaps matching TRBD1 (5 bases). Trimming removed 0 bases at V and 2 bases at J, with 5 bases between. CDR3 size: 14 residues. The germline CDR1 and CDR2 sequences are SGHAT and FQNNGV. Here the CDR3 reads CASSLEGGNQPQHF. The CDR3 coding sequence is TGTGCCAGCAGCTTAGAGGGGGGCAATCAGCCCCAGCATTTT.

Remarks on this clone: Other DNA sequences within the sample encode an identical CDR3. This chain joins TRBV11-2 and TRBJ2-1; D is undetermined. This CDR3 has 15 residues. The V gene lost 0 bases and the J gene lost 4 bases, with 10 bases spanning the gap. CDR1 SGHAT and CDR2 FQNNGV come from the germline V gene. The CDR3 here is CASSLDLSSYNEQFF. DNA for the CDR3: TGTGCCAGCAGCTTAGATCTAAGTAGTTACAATGAGCAGTTCTTC.

The chain recombines TRBV19 with TRBJ2-3; TRBD2 matches at 9 bases. Germline-derived CDR1 and CDR2 are LNHDA and SQIVND (reference sequence). The CDR3 sequence is 15 residues long. V shed 5 bases, J shed 6 bases, and the junction held 9 bases outside the gene matches. The CDR3 reads CASSDTRTSVDTQYF. The CDR3 DNA is TGTGCCAGTAGTGACACCAGGACTAGCGTGGATACGCAGTATTTT.

The chain has TRBV25-1 and TRBJ1-6, with a tentative D call TRBD1 (5 bases). V lost 4 bases and J lost 9, with 13 bases in between. The CDR3 is made up of 14 amino acids. The germline CDR1 and CDR2 sequences are MGHDK and SYGVNS. The CDR3 protein is CASSVAGGISPLHF. DNA for the CDR3: TGTGCCAGCAGTGTGGCCGGGGGGATTTCACCCCTCCACTTT.

The gene calls are TRBV6-1 and TRBJ1-1; 9 nucleotides line up with TRBD1. The CDR3 contains 15 residues. Looked up from germline, CDR1 is MNHNS and CDR2 is SASEGT. V gave up 4 bases and J gave up 2 bases; unmatched junction bases: 5. CDR3 sequence: CASSVRTGVNTEAFF. CDR3 bases: TGTGCCAGCAGTGTGAGGACAGGGGTTAACACTGAAGCTTTCTTT.